The sample holds a few counts of the clone carrying this T cell receptor beta chain. This entry belongs to a study of identical twins. TCRdb itself ran the 5' RACE reads through MiXCR, one entry per CDR3 protein. Among 520,000 or so distinct CDR3 sequences listed, less than 25% were seen once. The CDR3 has 13 residues. J gave up 9 bases and V 6 bases, and 3 bases lay outside the gene matches. This sample also appeared in a second study, on T cells expressing NK-cell markers.

This receptor was obtained from a woman aged 18-29 years in good health. This rearrangement joins TRBV12-3 or TRBV12-4 to TRBJ1-6, with TRBD1 identical over 9 bases. The sequencing input was CD4+ T cells sorted from blood. CDR3 bases: TGTGCCAGCAGAGGGACAGGGTCTTCACCCCTCCACTTT. Protein product: CASRGTGSSPLHF.